The 27 T cell receptor beta chains reported below all come from one sample, sequenced in a study of metastatic and nonmetastatic thyroid tumors. No treatment of any kind had been given to any patient before thyroid surgery. TCRdb used MiXCR to call clones anew from the PCR reads. The sample yields around 53,000 clones, more than 20% seen once. The specimen was blood. These TCRs come from a female donor with papillary thyroid cancer or a benign thyroid nodule (not recorded which). Some clones in this sample may be carry-over from other donors' samples.

In its sample, this clone was seen many times. The chain combines TRBV27 with TRBJ2-7; 7 bases fit TRBD2. CDR1 MNHEY and CDR2 SMNVEV come from the germline V gene (reference sequence). Trimming cost V 2 bases and J 5 bases; bases outside gene matches: 3. This CDR3 has 13 amino acids. This CDR3 is CASSLAGEHEQYF. The CDR3 bases are TGTGCCAGCAGTTTAGCGGGAGAACACGAGCAGTACTTC.

This clone has a count of ten or more. This chain links TRBV28 with TRBJ2-7, with TRBD1 matching 9 bases. With 11 bases clipped from V and 2 bases from J, the junction kept 4 bases outside the gene matches. The CDR3 runs 12 residues. Germline assignment: CDR1 MDHEN and CDR2 SYDVKM. CDR3 nucleotide sequence: TGTGCCGCCCGACAGGGGGCCTACGAGCAGTACTTC. Protein sequence: CAARQGAYEQYF.

This clone has a count of ten or more. The chain joins TRBV10-3 to TRBJ2-3; TRBD2 agrees at 7 bases. This CDR3 has 14 amino acids. V shed 2 bases, J shed 3 bases, and the junction held 2 bases outside the gene matches. CDR1 and CDR2 from the germline V gene are ENHRY and SYGVKD. The DNA for the CDR3 is TGTGCCATCAGTGAGCGGGAGGAAACAGATACGCAGTATTTT. Its protein is CAISEREETDTQYF.

The V and J genes are TRBV5-1 and TRBJ2-3; no firm D call. The CDR3 covers 17 residues. Germline V gene sequence: CDR1 SGHRS, CDR2 YFSETQ. Trimming left V 4 bases short and J 5 bases short, with 23 bases between. CDR3 in amino acids: CASSVRSPGLVEDTQYF. CDR3 in DNA: TGCGCCAGCAGCGTGCGAAGCCCCGGGCTGGTGGAAGATACGCAGTATTTT.

This clone was observed many times. The chain links TRBV10-3 to TRBJ1-1; D gene ambiguous. V was trimmed by 2 bases and J by 3 bases, leaving 13 bases between them. Germline-derived CDR1 and CDR2 are ENHRY and SYGVKD. The CDR3 consists of 15 residues. The CDR3 region is CAISEISEADTEAFF. The CDR3 DNA reads as TGTGCCATCAGTGAGATCTCAGAGGCGGACACTGAAGCTTTCTTT.

Ten or more counts support this clone. The V gene is TRBV28, the J gene TRBJ1-2; 7 bases agree with TRBD1. J was trimmed by 7 bases and V by 6 bases; bases with no gene match: 11. The CDR3 totals 14 residues. In germline, CDR1 is MDHEN, CDR2 SYDVKM. The CDR3 loop reads CASRETGQVVGYTF. CDR3 coding DNA: TGTGCCAGCAGGGAGACTGGACAGGTCGTTGGCTACACCTTC.

This clone was seen at least ten times. This rearrangement joins TRBV19 to TRBJ2-4; 8 positions match TRBD2. Germline CDR1 reads LNHDA; CDR2 reads SQIVND (reference sequence). The trim removed 7 bases at V and 6 bases at J, leaving 14 bases unmatched. CDR3 length: 16 residues. The CDR3 spells CASTPQGLDGRNIQYF. The CDR3, as DNA: TGTGCCAGTACCCCCCAGGGACTAGATGGTAGAAACATTCAGTACTTC. The full variable domain, its missing parts supplied by reference TRBV19 and TRBJ2-4, is DGGITQSPKYLFRKEGQNVTLSCEQNLNHDAMYWYRQDPGQGLRLIYYSQIVNDFQKGDIAEGYSVSREKKESFPLTVTSAQKNPTAFYLCASTPQGLDGRNIQYFGAGTRLSVL.

This clone was found many times. The rearrangement links TRBV30 to TRBJ2-2; TRBD2 agrees at 8 bases. V shed 4 bases and J 1 base; nucleotides not matched to a gene: 17. Germline CDR1 and CDR2: GTSNPN and SVGIG (reference sequence). The CDR3 has 19 residues. The CDR3 sequence: CAWTRQGRLAGLNTGELFF. CDR3 in DNA: TGTGCCTGGACCCGGCAGGGCAGGCTAGCGGGCCTGAACACCGGGGAGCTGTTTTTT.

In this sample, this clone turned up many times. This chain connects TRBV28 to TRBJ1-1, with D uncertain. The germline V gene encodes CDR1 MDHEN and CDR2 SYDVKM. V was pared by 1 base and J by 5 bases, with 11 bases between. CDR3 size: 14 residues. CDR3 sequence: CASSLSKGKTEAFF. The CDR3 DNA reads as TGTGCCAGCAGTTTATCAAAGGGTAAAACTGAAGCTTTCTTT.

This clone was counted many times. The V gene is TRBV27, the J gene TRBJ2-1, with D possibly being TRBD1 or TRBD2 (5 bases each). The V end was cut by 8 bases, the J end by 10 bases, with 21 bases between. This CDR3 is 14 amino acids long. Germline lookup yields CDR1 MNHEY and CDR2 SMNVEV (reference sequence). CDR3 residues: CASGPGPQYWEQFF. For the CDR3, the DNA is TGTGCCAGCGGTCCGGGACCACAGTACTGGGAGCAGTTCTTC.

This clone was recorded at least ten times. The V gene is TRBV20-1, the J gene TRBJ1-5; maybe TRBD1 (5 bases). This CDR3 comprises 14 residues. Trimming left V 1 base short and J 7 bases short, with 14 bases between. Germline lookup yields CDR1 DFQATT and CDR2 SNEGSKA (reference sequence). CDR3 DNA: TGCAGTGCTAGAGTAGGAGGGGCGGGGCAGCCCCAGCATTTT. This sequence encodes CSARVGGAGQPQHF.

Comment on this clone: Compared with germline, one end of the junction differs, possibly owing to a read error. The chain couples TRBV15 to TRBJ2-6, with D perhaps TRBD1 (7 bases). Germline lookup yields CDR1 LNHNV and CDR2 YYDKDF (reference sequence). The CDR3 length is 17 residues. The CDR3 DNA reads TGTGCCACCAGCAGTGCGGAGGGGGCGTCCGGGGCCAACGTCCAGACTTTC. It yields the protein CATSSAEGASGANVQTF. The complete variable domain, with remaining parts taken from reference TRBV15 and TRBJ2-6, reads DAMVIQNPRYQVTQFGKPVTLSCSQTLNHNVMYWYQQKSSQAPKLLFHYYDKDFNNEADTPDNFQSRRPNTSFCFLDIRSPGLGDTAMYLCATSSAEGASGANVQTFGAGSRLTVL.

This clone was counted many times. J is TRBJ1-5 and V is TRBV19; no clear D. V lost 5 bases, J lost 7 bases, and 15 bases lay in between. This CDR3 contains 14 residues. The V gene's germline CDR1 is LNHDA and CDR2 SQIVND (reference sequence). The CDR3 loop reads CASSPQQGNQPQHF. The DNA for the CDR3 is TGTGCCAGTAGTCCCCAACAAGGGAACCAGCCCCAGCATTTT.

The table lists this clone with many counts. The V gene is TRBV12-3 or TRBV12-4, the J gene TRBJ2-3; D uncertain. V was pared by 4 bases and J by 2 bases, with 10 bases between. The CDR3 consists of 14 residues. The CDR3 nucleotides are TGTGCCAGCAGTTCCCCCATCCCCACAGATACGCAGTATTTT. Amino acids: CASSSPIPTDTQYF.

This clone was recorded once. Relative to the germline gene, one junction end is altered; a read error may explain this. V and J are TRBV18 and TRBJ1-5, with unresolved D. The CDR3 loop spans 15 amino acids. Germline CDR1 and CDR2: KGHSH and LQKENI. CDR3 coding DNA: TGTGCCAGCTCACCAGACTCCAACTTGGGTCAGCACCAGCATTTT. Translated: CASSPDSNLGQHQHF.

This clone is classed as medium-sized. Other nucleotide sequences from this sample produce the same CDR3. The gene calls are TRBV13 and TRBJ1-1; D is unresolved. The V gene lost 2 bases and the J gene lost 3 bases, with 10 bases spanning the gap. CDR1 is PRHDT, CDR2 FYEKMQ, per germline (reference sequence). The length of the CDR3 is 14 residues. The CDR3 spells CASSLSITYTEAFF. For the CDR3, the DNA is TGTGCCAGCAGCTTATCCATTACATACACTGAAGCTTTCTTT. Full variable domain (missing parts from reference TRBV13 and TRBJ1-1): AAGVIQSPRHLIKEKRETATLKCYPIPRHDTVYWYQQGPGQDPQFLISFYEKMQSDKGSIPDRFSAQQFSDYHSELNMSSLELGDSALYFCASSLSITYTEAFFGQGTRLTVV.

In this sample, this clone turned up many times. V and J are TRBV27 and TRBJ2-5; D may match TRBD1 or TRBD2 (5 bases each). The CDR3 spans 14 residues. V lost 3 bases, J lost 5 bases, and 13 bases lay in between. Germline CDR1 MNHEY, CDR2 SMNVEV (reference sequence). CDR3 nucleotide sequence: TGTGCCAGCAGTTTTCGGCAGGGAGACGAGACCCAGTACTTC. Residues: CASSFRQGDETQYF.

The chain carries TRBV7-9 and TRBJ2-7; 12 bases are shared with TRBD2. CDR1 and CDR2 (germline): SEHNR, FQNEAQ (reference sequence). The CDR3 covers 14 residues. The trim removed 6 bases at V and 5 bases at J, leaving 5 bases unmatched. CDR3 loop: CASSSWTSGNEQYF. The CDR3 bases are TGTGCCAGCAGTTCCTGGACTAGCGGGAACGAGCAGTACTTC.

This clone was recorded many times. The chain uses TRBV3-1 and TRBJ2-7, with a tentative D call TRBD2 (6 bases). CDR1 is LGHDT, CDR2 YNNKEL, per germline (reference sequence). This CDR3 spans 14 amino acids. V lost 6 bases and J lost 0, with 12 bases in between. The CDR3 region is CASSGTGVSYEQYF. The CDR3 nucleotides are TGTGCCAGCAGTGGGACGGGAGTCTCCTACGAGCAGTACTTC.

This clone was seen ten or more times. The V and J genes are TRBV6-1 and TRBJ1-1, with D uncertain. V was cut by 8 bases and J by 5 bases, with 15 bases left in between. The CDR3 covers 13 residues. Germline CDR1 MNHNS, CDR2 SASEGT. For the CDR3, the DNA is TGTGCCAGCCCACAAGAGACGGGAACTGAAGCTTTCTTT. It codes for CASPQETGTEAFF.

The chain carries TRBV24-1 and TRBJ2-1, with D possibly TRBD2 on 5 matching bases. The V and J ends lost 9 bases and 6 bases respectively, with 17 bases between them. Germline-derived CDR1 and CDR2 are KGHDR and SFDVKD. This CDR3 has 14 amino acids. The CDR3 bases are TGTGCCACCGTCGGGTGGACTTACCCCAATGAGCAGTTCTTC. Translated, it gives CATVGWTYPNEQFF.

The chain recombines TRBV5-1 with TRBJ1-5; D unresolved. V lost 2 bases to trimming and J lost 8 bases, with 14 bases between them. Germline assignment: CDR1 SGHRS and CDR2 YFSETQ. This CDR3 is built from 14 residues. CDR3 sequence (DNA): TGCGCCAGCAGCTTTTCGGGTAGCATTAAGCCCCAGCATTTT. Encoded protein: CASSFSGSIKPQHF. Together with reference TRBV5-1 and TRBJ1-5, the CDR3 gives the full variable domain: KAGVTQTPRYLIKTRGQQVTLSCSPISGHRSVSWYQQTPGQGLQFLFEYFSETQRNKGNFPGRFSGRQFSNSRSEMNVSTLELGDSALYLCASSFSGSIKPQHFGDGTRLSIL.

This clone was recorded many times. One end of the junction fails to match germline, which may point to a read error. The sample holds other DNA sequences that translate to the same CDR3. The rearrangement joins TRBV20-1 to TRBJ2-7; no clear D. This CDR3 spans 12 amino acids. Germline V gives CDR1 DFQATT, CDR2 SNEGSKA (reference sequence). The CDR3 region is CSARVTTAEQYF. CDR3 bases: TGCAGCGCTAGAGTTACCACAGCCGAGCAGTACTTC.

Comments on this clone: Germline and junction disagree at one end, which may indicate a read error. The chain employs TRBV28 and TRBJ2-7, with D possibly being TRBD1 (5 bases). This CDR3 is built from 14 residues. The germline gives CDR1 MDHEN, CDR2 SYDVKM. The CDR3 sequence: CAISGRQNLYEQYF. The CDR3 DNA reads TGTGCCATCAGTGGCCGACAGAACCTCTACGAGCAGTACTTC.

This clone was observed many times. J is TRBJ1-1 and V is TRBV3-1, with D unresolved. V lost 2 bases and J 4 bases, leaving 8 bases between the germline ends. The V gene's germline CDR1 is LGHDT and CDR2 YNNKEL (reference sequence). This CDR3 is built from 13 residues. This CDR3 is CASSQTSGTEAFF. CDR3 bases: TGTGCCAGCAGCCAAACGTCGGGCACTGAAGCTTTCTTT.

There are many counts of this clone. The chain has TRBV30 and TRBJ2-4; 10 bases are shared with TRBD2. Unmatched junction bases numbered 12, after V lost 4 bases and J lost 3 bases. The CDR3 is made up of 17 amino acids. The V gene's germline CDR1 is GTSNPN and CDR2 SVGIG (reference sequence). The DNA for the CDR3 is TGTGCCTGGATGCGAGGATGGCTAGCGGGAGACAAAAACATTCAGTACTTC. It is translated as CAWMRGWLAGDKNIQYF.

This clone was observed many times. The rearrangement joins TRBV5-4 to TRBJ2-7; D is unclear. V dropped 1 base and J dropped 1 base, with 3 bases sitting between them. The germline V gene encodes CDR1 SGHNT and CDR2 YYREEE (reference sequence). This CDR3 spans 12 amino acids. CDR3 in DNA: TGTGCCAGCAGCTTGCAATCCTACGAGCAGTACTTC. Protein: CASSLQSYEQYF.